This T cell receptor beta chain was found in a study of cytomegalovirus exposure and HLA in healthy donors. At the level of the study: Earlier, fewer than 130 million unique TCR beta sequences were recovered from some 200 million T cells by an analysis.

This clone was recorded a few times. Its antigen is currently unknown. The PCR was carried out with 60 Vbeta primers and 13 Jbeta primers. The repertoire was sequenced with immunoSEQ multiplex PCR; TCRdb's copy has only in-frame clones and lacks some. The sample holds approximately 190,000 clones; 65% to 85% are singletons and the top ten take 5% to 6%. V gave up 4 bases and J gave up 8 bases; unmatched junction bases: 5. This CDR3 comprises 15 residues. The germline CDR1 and CDR2 sequences are SGHAT and FQNNGV. Regarding the study as a whole: There was a cluster of highly shared sequence variants that was likely a sequencing artifact. Because they were indistinguishable, some V segments, including TRBV6-2 and TRBV6-3, were excluded. One variant, a missense change in DCLRE1C, was linked in a later analysis to TCR beta V- and J-gene trimming.

Sequencing was carried out using PBMCs. The rearrangement uses TRBV11-2 and TRBJ2-1; 13 bases are a match to TRBD2. The receptor was isolated from a woman aged 30 to 39 in good health and CMV-seropositive. In nucleotides, the CDR3 is TGTGCCAGCAGCTGGACTAGCGGGAGTAAATATGAGCAGTTCTTC. Its protein product is CASSWTSGSKYEQFF.